The 15 T cell receptor beta chains below all came from one sample that was sequenced in a study of OX40 agonist ivuxolimab in advanced cancers. Generated by immunoSEQ multiplex PCR, the TCRdb table keeps only in-frame clones and is missing some. The sample has approximately 99,000 clones, 86% seen once. Material: CD4+ or CD8+ T cells sorted from blood, obtained in a trial of the OX40 agonist ivuxolimab. Receptor source: an adult with an advanced solid tumor such as melanoma, head and neck, liver or kidney cancer.

The chain has TRBV10-3 and TRBJ1-2; the match to TRBD1 covers 7 bases. Unmatched junction bases numbered 8, after V lost 10 bases and J lost 6 bases. The CDR3 has 12 amino acids. Germline V gene lookup returns CDR1 ENHRY and CDR2 SYGVKD. CDR3 in amino acids: CATQGGGHGYTF. The DNA for the CDR3 is TGTGCCACGCAGGGGGGGGGCCATGGCTACACCTTC.

The V call is TRBV4-1, the J call TRBJ1-1; no clear D gene. CDR3 length: 14 residues. In germline, CDR1 is MGHRA, CDR2 YSYEKL. Trimming took off 1 base at V and 3 bases at J, with 9 bases between the two ends. CDR3 coding DNA: TGCGCCAGCAGCCAAGTCACAAGCGACACTGAAGCTTTCTTT. This gives the protein CASSQVTSDTEAFF.

This clone was counted once. V usage is TRBV5-1 and J usage is TRBJ2-7, with TRBD1 identical over 8 bases. Germline V lookup: CDR1 SGHRS, CDR2 YFSETQ. The trim removed 2 bases at V and 4 bases at J, leaving 11 bases unmatched. This CDR3 has 16 residues. CDR3 protein: CASSLRAGTGSYEQYF. The CDR3 DNA reads TGCGCCAGCAGCTTACGGGCCGGGACAGGCTCGTACGAGCAGTACTTC.

The chain is built from TRBV7-8 and TRBJ1-6, with TRBD1 matching 9 bases. Germline CDR1 SGHVS, CDR2 FQNEAQ. V dropped 1 base and J dropped 0; count of bases not matched to a gene: 4. The CDR3 has 18 amino acids. Here the CDR3 reads CASSLGGQGSSYNSPLHF. As DNA, the CDR3 is TGTGCCAGCAGCTTAGGGGGACAGGGAAGCTCCTATAATTCACCCCTCCACTTT.

The rearrangement joins TRBV5-1 to TRBJ2-7; D could derive from TRBD1 or TRBD2 (6 bases each). V dropped 0 bases and J dropped 2 bases, with 9 bases sitting between them. CDR3 length: 14 amino acids. The germline gives CDR1 SGHRS, CDR2 YFSETQ. The CDR3 loop is CASSLEGGTYEQYF. The DNA of the CDR3 is TGCGCCAGCAGCTTGGAGGGGGGAACCTACGAGCAGTACTTC.

V and J are TRBV5-1 and TRBJ2-2; the D gene is possibly TRBD1 (5 bases). Germline V gene sequence: CDR1 SGHRS, CDR2 YFSETQ. CDR3 length: 14 residues. The V and J ends lost 4 bases and 4 bases respectively, with 11 bases between them. CDR3 residues: CASSGTQGTGELFF. The CDR3 coding sequence is TGCGCCAGCAGCGGCACCCAGGGCACCGGGGAGCTGTTTTTT.

This clone occurred a few times. The chain joins TRBV7-9 to TRBJ1-2, with 12 nucleotides matching TRBD1. The CDR3 is 15 amino acids. V dropped 3 bases and J dropped 8; count of bases not matched to a gene: 7. CDR1 and CDR2 (germline): SEHNR, FQNEAQ (reference sequence). The CDR3 nucleotides are TGTGCCAGCAGCTTGAGGGGACAGGGGGCGGAAGGCTACACCTTC. Protein sequence: CASSLRGQGAEGYTF.

V and J are TRBV6-6 and TRBJ2-3; TRBD1 or TRBD2 may be the D gene (5 bases each). V was pared by 5 bases and J by 2 bases, with 14 bases between. CDR3 size: 15 residues. From germline, CDR1 is MNHNY and CDR2 SVGAGI (reference sequence). The CDR3 here is CASSMGPRFTDTQYF. The CDR3, as DNA: TGTGCCAGCAGTATGGGACCCCGGTTCACAGATACGCAGTATTTT.

The chain has TRBV10-2 and TRBJ1-1, with 7 positions matching TRBD1. The CDR3 runs 13 residues. Germline V gene data show CDR1 as WSHSY and CDR2 as SAAADI. The CDR3 sequence: CVTGDGENTEAFF. CDR3 in DNA: TGCGTCACAGGGGACGGTGAAAACACTGAAGCTTTCTTT.

This chain uses TRBV6-6 with TRBJ2-7; 9 positions match TRBD1. The CDR3 is 14 amino acids. Germline V lookup: CDR1 MNHNY, CDR2 SVGAGI (reference sequence). J gave up 6 bases and V 2 bases, and 5 bases lay outside the gene matches. The CDR3 reads CASSYRGQGGEQYF. The DNA of the CDR3 is TGTGCCAGCAGTTACCGGGGACAGGGTGGCGAGCAGTACTTC.

This chain links TRBV4-3 with TRBJ2-4; no definite D call. CDR3 length: 15 amino acids. CDR1 is LGHNA, CDR2 YSLEER, per germline. V was cut by 3 bases and J by 6 bases, with 15 bases left in between. CDR3 loop: CASSQLVGTGNIQYF. CDR3 DNA sequence: TGCGCCAGCAGCCAGCTTGTGGGAACGGGAAACATTCAGTACTTC.

This chain joins TRBV7-9 and TRBJ1-3; unclear D gene. Trimming stripped 6 bases from V and 1 base from J, with 19 bases between. The germline V gene has CDR1 SEHNR and CDR2 FQNEAQ (reference sequence). The CDR3 sequence is 17 residues long. CDR3: CASSSPARKESGNTIYF. The CDR3 bases are TGTGCCAGCAGTTCACCCGCTCGTAAGGAGTCTGGAAACACCATATATTTT.

This chain joins TRBV30 and TRBJ1-2, with 8 bases that match TRBD1. The V segment lost 2 bases and the J segment 7 bases; nucleotides outside the gene matches: 6. The CDR3 extends over 13 amino acids. Germline CDR1 is GTSNPN and CDR2 is SVGIG (reference sequence). This CDR3 reads CAWSPGQDPGYTF. The CDR3 nucleotides are TGTGCCTGGAGTCCGGGACAGGATCCTGGCTACACCTTC.

The chain joins TRBV30 to TRBJ2-7; the D is unclear. The CDR3 covers 15 residues. Trimming left V 3 bases short and J 6 bases short, with 21 bases between. In germline, CDR1 is GTSNPN, CDR2 SVGIG (reference sequence). The CDR3 nucleotides read TGTGCCTGGAGGAAACCTCTTCGCGCTGCAGGCGAGCAGTACTTC. This sequence encodes CAWRKPLRAAGEQYF.

The rearrangement uses TRBV6-6 and TRBJ2-2; D unclear. This CDR3 region has 14 residues. V was clipped by 5 bases and J by 6 bases, with 13 bases between them. The germline CDR1 and CDR2 sequences are MNHNY and SVGAGI (reference sequence). CDR3 sequence (DNA): TGTGCCAGCAGTCTCCCACAGTCCCCCGGGGAGCTGTTTTTT. The encoded protein is CASSLPQSPGELFF.